The 13 T cell receptor beta chains given below trace back to one sample, sequenced in a study of blood T cell repertoires in COVID-19. Clones were read by immunoSEQ multiplex PCR, and TCRdb kept only the in-frame ones, dropping some. Of 80,000 or so clones in the sample, around 82% were seen once. The sequenced material came from peripheral blood. Receptors were obtained from a human donor in a cohort sampled during active COVID-19.

This clone has just one count. This chain joins TRBV6-6 and TRBJ1-3; possible D gene TRBD1, 5 bases. Germline CDR1 MNHNY, CDR2 SVGAGI (reference sequence). The CDR3 contains 14 residues. V gave up 6 bases and J gave up 0 bases, with 9 bases separating them. CDR3 coding DNA: TGTGCCAGCAGCGGCAGGGTCTCTGGAAACACCATATATTTT. Translating gives CASSGRVSGNTIYF.

The chain couples TRBV6-5 to TRBJ1-3; 7 bases match TRBD1. Germline loops: CDR1 MNHEY, CDR2 SVGAGI. V was clipped by 10 bases and J by 5 bases; unmatched bases: 11. CDR3 length equals 14 residues. In DNA form, the CDR3 reads TGTGCCACCCTACGGGACAGTAACCGAAACACCATATATTTT. Protein product: CATLRDSNRNTIYF.

The rearrangement uses TRBV7-8 and TRBJ1-3, with D tentatively TRBD1 (6 bases). Trimming cost V 2 bases and J 6 bases, with 11 bases left between them. There are 14 residues in the CDR3. From germline, CDR1 is SGHVS and CDR2 FQNEAQ. The CDR3 nucleotides are TGTGCCAGCAGCTTAAGAAACAGGGAAAACACCATATATTTT. Translated, it gives CASSLRNRENTIYF.

The chain combines TRBV11-3 with TRBJ2-1; 10 bases fit TRBD1. Looked up from germline, CDR1 is SGHNT and CDR2 is YENEEA. J was trimmed by 8 bases and V by 5 bases; bases with no gene match: 9. This CDR3 has 15 residues. The CDR3 region is CASSAPGQGIHEQFF. The CDR3, as DNA: TGTGCCAGCAGCGCGCCGGGACAGGGGATCCATGAGCAGTTCTTC. Variable domain in full (rest from reference TRBV11-3 and TRBJ2-1): EAGVVQSPRYKIIEKKQPVAFWCNPISGHNTLYWYLQNLGQGPELLIRYENEEAVDDSQLPKDRFSAERLKGVDSTLKIQPAELGDSAVYLCASSAPGQGIHEQFFGPGTRLTVL.

The chain joins TRBV30 to TRBJ1-1; 7 nucleotides align to TRBD1. Germline assignment: CDR1 GTSNPN and CDR2 SVGIG (reference sequence). V lost 4 bases to trimming and J lost 3 bases; unmatched junction nucleotides: 8. This CDR3 region has 14 residues. CDR3: CAWMLLDRDTEAFF. In nucleotides, the CDR3 is TGTGCCTGGATGCTCTTAGACAGGGACACTGAAGCTTTCTTT.

The rearrangement joins TRBV29-1 to TRBJ1-2, with unresolved D. Germline V gene data show CDR1 as SQVTM and CDR2 as ANQGSEA. Deletions cut 5 bases from V and 3 bases from J, with 10 bases between. This CDR3 region has 12 residues. The CDR3 DNA sequence: TGCAGCGTTAGAGGGTTCGACTATGGCTACACCTTC. Translation: CSVRGFDYGYTF.

This chain links TRBV19 with TRBJ2-7, with 9 bases that match TRBD1. V gave up 6 bases and J gave up 0 bases; unmatched junction bases: 9. The CDR3 consists of 16 residues. In germline, CDR1 is LNHDA, CDR2 SQIVND (reference sequence). The CDR3 sequence is CASRGRGTGSSYEQYF. The DNA of the CDR3 is TGTGCCAGTAGAGGGAGGGGGACAGGGAGCTCCTACGAGCAGTACTTC.

In this sample, this clone turned up a few times. The chain couples TRBV2 to TRBJ2-7, with 10 bases fitting TRBD2. V shed 5 bases, J shed 7 bases, and the junction held 5 bases outside the gene matches. The CDR3 is 13 residues long. Germline CDR1 is SNHLY and CDR2 is FYNNEI. CDR3 protein: CASSRAGGLEQYF. Written as DNA, the CDR3 is TGTGCCAGCAGTCGAGCGGGGGGGCTTGAGCAGTACTTC.

This clone has more than one count but fewer than ten. The chain combines TRBV9 with TRBJ1-2; D remains ambiguous. The CDR3 covers 14 residues. V was trimmed by 2 bases and J by 0 bases, leaving 8 bases between them. The germline V gene encodes CDR1 SGDLS and CDR2 YYNGEE. CDR3 sequence reads: CASSVDGTNYGYTF. CDR3 nucleotide sequence: TGTGCCAGCAGCGTGGACGGGACTAACTATGGCTACACCTTC.

The chain joins TRBV5-6 to TRBJ1-2; weak D call: TRBD1 (5 bases). The V end lost 0 bases, the J end lost 4 bases, and 10 bases lay between the germline ends. The CDR3 is made up of 14 amino acids. In germline, CDR1 is SGHDT, CDR2 YYEEEE. The CDR3: CASSLDGGIYGYTF. In DNA, the CDR3 is TGTGCCAGCAGCTTGGATGGGGGGATCTATGGCTACACCTTC.

CDR3 sequence: CAGGSTDTQYF. The CDR3 DNA sequence: TGTGCAGGGGGAAGCACAGATACGCAGTATTTT. The V call is TRBV10-3, the J call TRBJ2-3; possibly TRBD1 for D (6 bases). The CDR3 consists of 11 residues. Germline V lookup: CDR1 ENHRY, CDR2 SYGVKD.

The rearrangement joins TRBV7-2 to TRBJ1-4; D not resolved. CDR1 SGHTA and CDR2 FQGNSA come from the germline V gene. This CDR3 is 12 amino acids long. Trimming removed 2 bases from V and 5 bases from J, with 3 bases in between. CDR3 nucleotide sequence: TGTGCCAGCAGCTTACAGAATGAAAAACTGTTTTTT. This translates into CASSLQNEKLFF.

This clone was counted once. This sequence joins TRBV5-1 and TRBJ1-4; D not resolved. V lost 2 bases and J lost 0, with 14 bases in between. CDR1 is SGHRS and CDR2 is YFSETQ in the germline V gene. The CDR3 consists of 17 residues. The CDR3 region has the DNA TGCGCCAGCAGCTTATCATCTCTGTTAGCAACTAATGAAAAACTGTTTTTT. It yields the protein CASSLSSLLATNEKLFF.